Presented here are 22 T cell receptor beta chains from one specimen sequenced in a study of cytomegalovirus exposure and HLA in healthy donors (dated by TCRdb to 2016 to 2017). The method behind the library was the immunoSEQ multiplex PCR assay. A mixture of 60 forward primers for TCR Vbeta segments and 13 reverse primers for TCR Jbeta segments was used in the multiplex PCR. Imported from immuneACCESS, the table was reduced by TCRdb to in-frame sequences with V and J called. These copies leave out some clones; in studies compared against another copy, an unresolved V gene accounts for under half, and the cause of the remainder is not known. This sample is represented by 150,000 to 200,000 clones; roughly 77% of them were singletons. The top ten constitute more than 2% of the sample. The material sequenced was PBMCs. The receptor set was obtained from a man over 45 in good health and CMV-seropositive.

The chain recombines TRBV7-3 with TRBJ2-3; 9 positions agree with TRBD1. With V trimmed by 0 bases and J by 7 bases, 5 bases remained unmatched. CDR3 size: 15 residues. Per the germline V gene, CDR1 is SGHTA and CDR2 is FQGTGA. In nucleotides, the CDR3 is TGTGCCAGCAGCTTAACGGGGACAGGGTGGAATACGCAGTATTTT. It codes for CASSLTGTGWNTQYF.

This rearrangement joins TRBV7-9 to TRBJ2-3; 8 nucleotides match TRBD2. CDR3 size: 15 residues. The junction had 11 bases not matched to a gene; V was cut back by 7 bases and J by 5 bases. From germline, CDR1 is SEHNR and CDR2 FQNEAQ (reference sequence). The CDR3 protein is CASNLPGGAEDTQYF. The CDR3 DNA follows: TGTGCCAGCAACCTACCGGGGGGGGCTGAAGATACGCAGTATTTT.

This clone occurred once. The CDR3 DNA follows: TGTGCCAGCAGCCGGGGACACAGGGTAGGCTATGGCTACACCTTC. Its protein product is CASSRGHRVGYGYTF. The chain joins TRBV27 to TRBJ1-2, with D perhaps TRBD1 (6 bases). The CDR3 has 15 amino acids. V was shortened by 6 bases and J by 4 bases, with 18 bases between the two germline ends. CDR1 and CDR2 (germline): MNHEY, SMNVEV (reference sequence).

The V and J genes are TRBV19 and TRBJ2-3, with TRBD1 identical over 7 bases. Trimming cost V 2 bases and J 2 bases; bases outside gene matches: 13. CDR1 and CDR2 (germline): LNHDA, SQIVND (reference sequence). The CDR3 runs 18 residues. CDR3 sequence reads: CASSILLGQAITTDTQYF. In nucleotides, the CDR3 is TGTGCCAGTAGTATACTACTCGGACAGGCCATAACCACAGATACGCAGTATTTT.

V is TRBV4-1 and J is TRBJ2-1; no clear D. The CDR3 runs 15 residues. CDR1 and CDR2 (germline): MGHRA, YSYEKL. V lost 4 bases to trimming and J lost 0 bases, with 10 bases between them. In nucleotides, the CDR3 is TGCGCCAGCAGCCTTACTTCGAGCTCCTACAATGAGCAGTTCTTC. Residues: CASSLTSSSYNEQFF.

This sequence joins TRBV15 and TRBJ1-2; D not resolved. The CDR3 extends over 13 amino acids. CDR1 is LNHNV and CDR2 is YYDKDF in the germline V gene (reference sequence). Between the trimmed V and J ends, which lost 1 base and 4 bases, there was a span of 7 bases. As DNA, the CDR3 is TGTGCCACCAGCAGAGGTGGGCTCTATGGCTACACCTTC. It codes for CATSRGGLYGYTF.

The J gene is TRBJ1-1, the V gene TRBV7-2; 10 positions match TRBD1. Germline V gene lookup returns CDR1 SGHTA and CDR2 FQGNSA. V gave up 4 bases and J gave up 0 bases; unmatched junction bases: 8. CDR3 length: 17 residues. CDR3 nucleotides: TGTGCCAGCAGCTGGGGGACAGGGGTTGGGATGAACACTGAAGCTTTCTTT. It is translated as CASSWGTGVGMNTEAFF.

The chain links TRBV2 to TRBJ1-4, with a tentative D call TRBD1 (5 bases). CDR1 SNHLY and CDR2 FYNNEI come from the germline V gene. This CDR3 spans 15 amino acids. Trimming removed 8 bases at V and 8 bases at J, with 21 bases between. The CDR3 nucleotides are TGTGCCAGCTTTCCTCCTGGGGCGGCCTTCGAAAAACTGTTTTTT. Its translation is CASFPPGAAFEKLFF.

The CDR3 loop is CASSYSMRGNQPQHF. CDR3 DNA: TGTGCCAGCAGTTACTCGATGAGGGGCAATCAGCCCCAGCATTTT. The chain recombines TRBV6-5 with TRBJ1-5; D not resolved. Germline CDR1 reads MNHEY; CDR2 reads SVGAGI. This CDR3 contains 15 residues. V was clipped by 0 bases and J by 2 bases, with 8 bases between them.

This clone was seen more than once but under ten times. The V call is TRBV18, the J call TRBJ2-7; no reliable D call. Deletions cut 8 bases from V and 7 bases from J, with 15 bases between. Germline V CDR1 and CDR2: KGHSH, LQKENI. The CDR3 runs 12 residues. Written as DNA, the CDR3 is TGTGCCAGCACCGAGTCCCGGAGAGAGCAGTACTTC. Amino acids: CASTESRREQYF.

This clone has more than one count but fewer than ten. The junction does not match germline at one end; this may be a read error. The chain joins TRBV7-9 to TRBJ1-1; unclear D gene. Germline values: CDR1 SEHNR, CDR2 FQNEAQ (reference sequence). This CDR3 has 12 residues. CDR3 residues: CASSSPTARALF. The CDR3 DNA reads TGTGCCAGCAGCTCTCCGACGGCGCGGGCTCTCTTT.

This rearrangement joins TRBV4-1 to TRBJ1-2, with 8 bases lining up with TRBD1. Germline V gene data show CDR1 as MGHRA and CDR2 as YSYEKL. The CDR3 runs to 15 residues. V trimming: 2 bases; J trimming: 2 bases; junction bases outside the gene matches: 4. The CDR3, as DNA: TGCGCCAGCAGCCAACGAGGACAGGGAAACTATGGCTACACCTTC. Translated: CASSQRGQGNYGYTF.

V and J are TRBV28 and TRBJ1-6, with D maybe TRBD1 (6 bases). V lost 8 bases, J lost 7 bases, and 9 bases lay in between. The CDR3 has 12 residues. Germline V lookup: CDR1 MDHEN, CDR2 SYDVKM. This chain's CDR3 is CASGTGNSPLHF. In DNA, the CDR3 is TGTGCCAGCGGTACAGGGAATTCACCCCTCCACTTT.

The CDR3 loop is CASSVEGGGAADTQYF. The CDR3 DNA is TGTGCCAGCAGCGTAGAAGGCGGGGGGGCCGCCGATACGCAGTATTTT. The chain links TRBV9 to TRBJ2-3; 9 bases line up with TRBD2. V dropped 0 bases and J dropped 6; count of bases not matched to a gene: 8. The CDR3 covers 16 residues. Germline CDR1 reads SGDLS; CDR2 reads YYNGEE.

The V gene is TRBV7-2, the J gene TRBJ1-1; D gene unclear. This CDR3 is 13 amino acids long. V gave up 8 bases and J gave up 0 bases, with 10 bases separating them. Germline V CDR1 and CDR2: SGHTA, FQGNSA. DNA for the CDR3: TGTGCCAGCCGGAGGGATCTGAACACTGAAGCTTTCTTT. Its protein is CASRRDLNTEAFF.

This chain's CDR3 is CASSLTGIGYEQYF. In DNA form, the CDR3 reads TGTGCCAGCAGCTTGACAGGGATCGGGTACGAGCAGTACTTC. V gene TRBV7-9 combines with J gene TRBJ2-7; 7 bases align to TRBD1. The J segment lost 4 bases and the V segment lost 3 bases, leaving 6 bases of the junction unmatched. Germline assignment: CDR1 SEHNR and CDR2 FQNEAQ (reference sequence). CDR3 length: 14 amino acids.

In this sample, this clone turned up once. The chain has TRBV14 and TRBJ2-7; possibly TRBD1 for D (6 bases). Germline V lookup: CDR1 SGHDN, CDR2 FVKESK. V lost 5 bases and J lost 1, with 12 bases in between. The CDR3 is made up of 14 amino acids. The CDR3 DNA is TGTGCCAGCAGCACCCGACAGGCTTCCTACGAGCAGTACTTC. Translated, it gives CASSTRQASYEQYF.

The chain employs TRBV7-2 and TRBJ2-1; 11 nucleotides align to TRBD1. The CDR3 has 16 residues. Germline assignment: CDR1 SGHTA and CDR2 FQGNSA. V lost 4 bases to trimming and J lost 8 bases; unmatched junction nucleotides: 10. The CDR3 region is CASSSTRDRGNYEQFF. DNA for the CDR3: TGTGCCAGCAGCTCCACCCGGGACAGGGGGAATTATGAGCAGTTCTTC. Full variable domain (rest looked up from reference TRBV7-2 and TRBJ2-1): GAGVSQSPSNKVTEKGKDVELRCDPISGHTALYWYRQSLGQGLEFLIYFQGNSAPDKSGLPSDRFSAERTGGSVSTLTIQRTQQEDSAVYLCASSSTRDRGNYEQFFGPGTRLTVL.

The chain links TRBV6-5 to TRBJ2-5; D unresolved. V lost 6 bases, J lost 5 bases, and 13 bases lay in between. This CDR3 region has 13 residues. Germline values: CDR1 MNHEY, CDR2 SVGAGI. The CDR3 is CASRLERWETQYF. The CDR3 DNA reads as TGTGCCAGCAGACTTGAGCGCTGGGAGACCCAGTACTTC.

V gene TRBV25-1 combines with J gene TRBJ1-2, with 7 bases lining up with TRBD1. V dropped 2 bases and J dropped 3; count of bases not matched to a gene: 6. This CDR3 region has 15 residues. CDR1 is MGHDK, CDR2 SYGVNS, per germline. The CDR3 protein is CASSEARGRDYGYTF. The CDR3 DNA sequence: TGTGCCAGCAGTGAAGCGAGGGGGCGTGACTATGGCTACACCTTC.

The V and J genes are TRBV4-3 and TRBJ2-5; no clear D gene. With 0 bases removed from V and 3 bases from J, the gap between germline ends came to 8 bases. The germline CDR1 and CDR2 sequences are LGHNA and YSLEER. This CDR3 comprises 14 residues. The CDR3, as DNA: TGCGCCAGCAGCCAAGATAACAGAGAAGAGACCCAGTACTTC. Translated, it gives CASSQDNREETQYF.

The chain recombines TRBV7-2 with TRBJ1-2; TRBD1 aligns across 8 bases. This CDR3 is 13 amino acids long. The germline CDR1 and CDR2 sequences are SGHTA and FQGNSA. The trim removed 7 bases at V and 8 bases at J, leaving 9 bases unmatched. Written as DNA, the CDR3 is TGTGCCAGCATCGTGACAGGGGCGGGAGGCTACACCTTC. Translation: CASIVTGAGGYTF. The entire variable domain, with the rest obtained from reference TRBV7-2 and TRBJ1-2, is as follows: GAGVSQSPSNKVTEKGKDVELRCDPISGHTALYWYRQSLGQGLEFLIYFQGNSAPDKSGLPSDRFSAERTGGSVSTLTIQRTQQEDSAVYLCASIVTGAGGYTFGSGTRLTVV.